This TCR beta chain was sequenced for a study of T cells in Graves' hyperthyroidism and ophthalmopathy. Inclusion characteristics of ophthalmopathy patients comprised a Clinical Activity Score of at least 3, a NOSPECS grade of at least 4, and duration under 3 months. Uncontrolled infection, other autoimmune disease, pregnancy or lactation excluded patients. Source material for PBMCs was around 10 ml fresh peripheral blood. Amplification of TCR beta CDR3 regions used RNA as the template. The HTBI primer set served for first-round RT-PCR of the TCR CDR3. TCRdb ran MiXCR on the multiplex PCR reads and lists one entry per CDR3 protein. The sample lists about 460,000 distinct CDR3 sequences, approximately 22% occurring once. Findings and caveats of the study: Ophthalmopathy, as predicted by the model, came a median 6.5 months after the prediction.

This clonotype was observed once. The antigen remains unidentified. CDR3 length equals 16 residues. V trimming: 2 bases; J trimming: 3 bases; junction bases outside the gene matches: 8. The germline CDR1 and CDR2 sequences are LGHDT and YNNKEL (reference sequence). The chain links TRBV3-1 to TRBJ2-3; the match to TRBD2 covers 7 bases. The sequenced sample was blood. This clonotype was obtained from a woman in her 70s with Graves' ophthalmopathy. The CDR3 nucleotides read TGTGCCAGCAGCCAAAAAGGGAGGGCCGGGACAGATACGCAGTATTTT. Its translation is CASSQKGRAGTDTQYF.